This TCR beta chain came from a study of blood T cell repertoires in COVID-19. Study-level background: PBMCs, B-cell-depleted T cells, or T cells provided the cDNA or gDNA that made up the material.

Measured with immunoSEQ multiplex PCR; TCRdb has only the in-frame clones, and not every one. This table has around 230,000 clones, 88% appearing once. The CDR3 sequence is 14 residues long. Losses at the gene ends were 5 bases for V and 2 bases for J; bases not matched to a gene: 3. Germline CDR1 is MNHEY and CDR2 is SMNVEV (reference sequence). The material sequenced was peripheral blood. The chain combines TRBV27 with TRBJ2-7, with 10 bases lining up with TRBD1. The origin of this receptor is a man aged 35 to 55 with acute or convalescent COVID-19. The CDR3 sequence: CASSMGQGTYEQYF. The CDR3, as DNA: TGTGCCAGCAGTATGGGACAGGGGACCTACGAGCAGTACTTC.